This is a list of T cell receptor beta chains from one sample in a study of cytomegalovirus exposure and HLA in healthy donors. Clones were read by immunoSEQ multiplex PCR, and TCRdb kept only the in-frame ones, dropping some. The table has some 140,000 clones, roughly three quarters seen once. Sequencing input: PBMCs. The source of these receptors is a female donor in good health and CMV-seronegative. The CDR3 runs from the conserved cysteine through the conserved F or W. D genes are given only for firm matches. Clone size is stated in some rows and not others, as once, few, many or a class when expanded.

size	D	V	J	CDR3	DNA
NA	NA	TRBV6-6	TRBJ2-5	CASSYLQVEETQYF	TGTGCCAGCAGTTATTTACAGGTCGAAGAGACCCAGTACTTC
NA	TRBD2	TRBV9	TRBJ2-3	CASSALAGGPVTDTQYF	TGTGCCAGCAGCGCCCTAGCGGGGGGGCCTGTCACAGATACGCAGTATTTT
NA	TRBD1	TRBV27	TRBJ2-1	CASSLRAGTGLYNEQFF	TGTGCCAGCAGTTTAAGGGCCGGGACAGGGCTTTACAATGAGCAGTTCTTC
NA	NA	TRBV5-4	TRBJ1-2	CASSFSRGGGYTF	TGTGCCAGCAGCTTCTCGCGGGGAGGCGGCTACACCTTC
NA	TRBD2	TRBV2	TRBJ2-1	CASSGSGAYNEQFF	TGTGCCAGCAGTGGTAGCGGGGCCTACAATGAGCAGTTCTTC
NA	NA	TRBV28	TRBJ2-1	CASSPHSPYNEQFF	TGTGCCAGCAGCCCCCACTCCCCATACAATGAGCAGTTCTTC
NA	NA	TRBV1	TRBJ2-7	CTSSQESRLADEQYF	TGCACCAGCAGCCAAGAGTCGCGACTAGCGGATGAGCAGTACTTC
NA	TRBD2	TRBV28	TRBJ2-1	CASSPLLAGGLGNEQFF	TGTGCCAGCAGCCCCTTACTAGCGGGGGGGCTCGGCAATGAGCAGTTCTTC
NA	TRBD2	TRBV4-3	TRBJ2-3	CASSQDPVAGAKDTQYF	TGCGCCAGCAGCCAAGATCCGGTAGCGGGAGCGAAAGATACGCAGTATTTT
NA	NA	TRBV6-5	TRBJ1-2	CASSYGGAGYGYTF	TGTGCCAGCAGTTACGGGGGGGCTGGCTATGGCTACACCTTC
NA	NA	TRBV7-2	TRBJ1-4	CASSLRNPTGREKLFF	TGTGCCAGCAGCTTACGGAATCCGACAGGACGTGAAAAACTGTTTTTT
NA	TRBD2	TRBV18	TRBJ2-7	CASSQAGRNEYEQYF	TGTGCCAGCTCGCAAGCGGGGCGGAACGAGTACGAGCAGTACTTC
NA	NA	TRBV7-9	TRBJ2-2	CASSLFEDSTNTGELFF	TGTGCCAGCAGCTTATTTGAGGACAGTACGAACACCGGGGAGCTGTTTTTT
NA	NA	TRBV19	TRBJ1-4	CASSTSGRARDEKLFF	TGTGCCAGTAGTACGTCGGGGAGGGCGAGGGATGAAAAACTGTTTTTT
few	NA	TRBV7-9	TRBJ1-1	CASSLGQNTEAFF	TGTGCCAGCAGCTTAGGGCAGAACACTGAAGCTTTCTTT
NA	NA	TRBV12-5	TRBJ2-1	CASGFSEKWLYNEQFF	TGTGCTAGTGGTTTTTCGGAGAAGTGGCTATACAATGAGCAGTTCTTC
NA	NA	TRBV27	TRBJ1-2	CASTSRGGYGYTF	TGTGCCAGCACCTCGCGGGGTGGCTATGGCTACACCTTC
NA	TRBD2	TRBV27	TRBJ2-1	CASSMTSGRHEQFF	TGTGCCAGCAGTATGACTAGCGGGAGGCATGAGCAGTTCTTC